This T cell receptor (beta chain) was recovered during a study of shared clonotypes between healthy human individuals. Trimming took 3 bases from V and 6 from J; bases not matched to a gene: 2. The CDR3 is 13 residues long. CDR1 SGDLS and CDR2 YYNGEE come from the germline V gene. Produced via immunoSEQ multiplex PCR; TCRdb's table is partial and in-frame only. This sample has 850,000 to 1,200,000 clones; roughly 80% occur once, and the top ten carry approximately 1.3%. The CD4+ fraction was divided into a CD45RA+ naive subset and a CD45RA-negative memory subset. Sequencing used memory CD4+ T cells sorted from blood. Noted subset: CD45RA-negative fraction. The chain couples TRBV9 to TRBJ2-7, with 11 bases that match TRBD1. The clonotype comes from a man aged 18-30 years in good health. The CDR3 DNA sequence: TGTGCCAGCAGCGGGACAGGGGGCGGCGAGCAGTACTTC. Encoded protein: CASSGTGGGEQYF.